This entry lists 5 T cell receptor beta chains sequenced from one sample in a study of blood T cells in healthy people across ages. A second PCR, run for roughly 7 to 12 cycles, used a sample-barcoded 5' primer plus a J-beta primer mix. TCRdb ran MiXCR on the 5' RACE reads and lists one entry per CDR3 protein. The sample yields more than 1.4 million distinct CDR3 sequences, around 39% seen once. Material for sequencing was blood. The receptors were gathered from a woman aged 18-29 years in good health.

A few counts support this clonotype. The CDR3 protein is CASSSGQVSYNEQFF. CDR3 nucleotides: TGTGCCAGCAGTTCTGGCCAGGTCTCCTACAATGAGCAGTTCTTC. The chain has TRBV6-1 and TRBJ2-1; D gene ambiguous. The germline gives CDR1 MNHNS, CDR2 SASEGT. The CDR3 totals 15 residues. Trimming pared 5 bases from V and 0 bases from J, leaving 11 bases between.

Of note for this clonotype: Sequence at one end of the junction differs from germline and may be a read error. This rearrangement joins TRBV9 to TRBJ2-3; D uncertain. CDR1 and CDR2 from the germline V gene are SGDLS and YYNGEE. CDR3 length equals 15 residues. The CDR3 DNA reads as TGTGCCAGCAGCGTAGAAGTCGTTAGCACAGATATGCAGTATTTT. This sequence encodes CASSVEVVSTDMQYF.

V gene TRBV7-2 combines with J gene TRBJ2-7; D is uncertain. Per germline, CDR1 SGHTA and CDR2 FQGNSA. V lost 2 bases to trimming and J lost 0 bases, with 11 bases between them. CDR3 length: 15 residues. Here the CDR3 DNA reads TGTGCCAGCAGCTTAAGTAAGGCTAGCTCCTACGAGCAGTACTTC. It codes for CASSLSKASSYEQYF.

This rearrangement joins TRBV9 to TRBJ2-3; TRBD1 or TRBD2 may be the D gene (5 bases each). Trimming took 10 bases from V and 6 from J, leaving 33 bases between them. Germline V gene sequence: CDR1 SGDLS, CDR2 YYNGEE. The CDR3 totals 18 residues. CDR3: CAREGVLFAGSPCDTQYF. CDR3 coding DNA: TGTGCCCGTGAAGGGGTCCTCTTTGCGGGTAGTCCGTGCGATACGCAGTATTTT. The full variable domain, completed using reference TRBV9 and TRBJ2-3, is DSGVTQTPKHLITATGQRVTLRCSPRSGDLSVYWYQQSLDQGLQFLIQYYNGEERAKGNILERFSAQQFPDLHSELNLSSLELGDSALYFCAREGVLFAGSPCDTQYFGPGTRLTVL.

V is TRBV5-1 and J is TRBJ1-3; 7 positions match TRBD1. The CDR3 sequence is 18 residues long. Trimming took 4 bases from V and 0 from J; bases not matched to a gene: 13. The germline gives CDR1 SGHRS, CDR2 YFSETQ. The CDR3 DNA reads as TGCGCCAGCAGCAACAGGGGTCGAACAGGGAGCTCTGGAAACACCATATATTTT. Translating gives CASSNRGRTGSSGNTIYF.